There are a few counts of the clone carrying this T cell receptor beta chain. The antigen remains undetermined. TCRdb re-derived calls from the 5' RACE reads in MiXCR, one entry per CDR3 protein. This sample has about 8,800 distinct CDR3 sequences, with about 4.5% found just once. J lost 4 bases, V lost 2 bases, and 9 bases had no gene match. The germline V gene encodes CDR1 MDHEN and CDR2 SYDVKM. The CDR3 runs 17 residues. Sample time point: sample taken at primary tumor resection. Material for sequencing was whole RNA from tumor, nontumor lung or frozen PBMC, left unsorted. This sample stems from a study of spatial heterogeneity in lung cancer. Study results and caveats: Tumor mutation counts were tracked by expanded intratumoral alpha and beta TCR counts.

The chain joins TRBV28 to TRBJ2-2; TRBD2 agrees at 8 bases. Material: lung tumor tissue, obtained at surgery. The sequence came from a female donor with early-stage non-small cell lung cancer. CDR3 sequence (DNA): TGTGCCAGCAGTTTACCCGGGACTAGTCAGCGCACCGGGGAGCTGTTTTTT. It specifies CASSLPGTSQRTGELFF.